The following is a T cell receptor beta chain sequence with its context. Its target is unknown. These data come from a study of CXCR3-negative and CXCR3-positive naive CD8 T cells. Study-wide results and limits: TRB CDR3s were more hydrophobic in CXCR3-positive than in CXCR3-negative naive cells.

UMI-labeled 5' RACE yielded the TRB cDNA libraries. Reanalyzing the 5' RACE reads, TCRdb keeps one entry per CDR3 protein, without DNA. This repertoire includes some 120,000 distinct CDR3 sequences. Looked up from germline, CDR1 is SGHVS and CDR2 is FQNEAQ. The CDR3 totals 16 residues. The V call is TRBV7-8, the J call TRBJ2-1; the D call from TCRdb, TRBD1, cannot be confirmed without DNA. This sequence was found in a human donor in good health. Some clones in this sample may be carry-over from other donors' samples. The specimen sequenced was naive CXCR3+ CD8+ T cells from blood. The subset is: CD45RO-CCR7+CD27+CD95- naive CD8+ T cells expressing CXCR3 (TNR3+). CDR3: CASSQPGRGIPNEQFF.